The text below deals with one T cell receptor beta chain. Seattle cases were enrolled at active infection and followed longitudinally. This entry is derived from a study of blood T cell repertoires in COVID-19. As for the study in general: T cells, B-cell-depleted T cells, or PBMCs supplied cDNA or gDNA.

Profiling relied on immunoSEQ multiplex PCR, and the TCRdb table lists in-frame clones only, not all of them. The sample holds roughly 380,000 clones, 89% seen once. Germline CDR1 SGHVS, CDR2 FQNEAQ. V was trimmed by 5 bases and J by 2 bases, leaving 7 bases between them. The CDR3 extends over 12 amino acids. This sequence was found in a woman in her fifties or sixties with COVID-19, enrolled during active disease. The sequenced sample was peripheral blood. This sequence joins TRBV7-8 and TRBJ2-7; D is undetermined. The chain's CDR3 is CASSRDTYEQYF. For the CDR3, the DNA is TGTGCCAGCAGCCGAGACACCTACGAGCAGTACTTC.